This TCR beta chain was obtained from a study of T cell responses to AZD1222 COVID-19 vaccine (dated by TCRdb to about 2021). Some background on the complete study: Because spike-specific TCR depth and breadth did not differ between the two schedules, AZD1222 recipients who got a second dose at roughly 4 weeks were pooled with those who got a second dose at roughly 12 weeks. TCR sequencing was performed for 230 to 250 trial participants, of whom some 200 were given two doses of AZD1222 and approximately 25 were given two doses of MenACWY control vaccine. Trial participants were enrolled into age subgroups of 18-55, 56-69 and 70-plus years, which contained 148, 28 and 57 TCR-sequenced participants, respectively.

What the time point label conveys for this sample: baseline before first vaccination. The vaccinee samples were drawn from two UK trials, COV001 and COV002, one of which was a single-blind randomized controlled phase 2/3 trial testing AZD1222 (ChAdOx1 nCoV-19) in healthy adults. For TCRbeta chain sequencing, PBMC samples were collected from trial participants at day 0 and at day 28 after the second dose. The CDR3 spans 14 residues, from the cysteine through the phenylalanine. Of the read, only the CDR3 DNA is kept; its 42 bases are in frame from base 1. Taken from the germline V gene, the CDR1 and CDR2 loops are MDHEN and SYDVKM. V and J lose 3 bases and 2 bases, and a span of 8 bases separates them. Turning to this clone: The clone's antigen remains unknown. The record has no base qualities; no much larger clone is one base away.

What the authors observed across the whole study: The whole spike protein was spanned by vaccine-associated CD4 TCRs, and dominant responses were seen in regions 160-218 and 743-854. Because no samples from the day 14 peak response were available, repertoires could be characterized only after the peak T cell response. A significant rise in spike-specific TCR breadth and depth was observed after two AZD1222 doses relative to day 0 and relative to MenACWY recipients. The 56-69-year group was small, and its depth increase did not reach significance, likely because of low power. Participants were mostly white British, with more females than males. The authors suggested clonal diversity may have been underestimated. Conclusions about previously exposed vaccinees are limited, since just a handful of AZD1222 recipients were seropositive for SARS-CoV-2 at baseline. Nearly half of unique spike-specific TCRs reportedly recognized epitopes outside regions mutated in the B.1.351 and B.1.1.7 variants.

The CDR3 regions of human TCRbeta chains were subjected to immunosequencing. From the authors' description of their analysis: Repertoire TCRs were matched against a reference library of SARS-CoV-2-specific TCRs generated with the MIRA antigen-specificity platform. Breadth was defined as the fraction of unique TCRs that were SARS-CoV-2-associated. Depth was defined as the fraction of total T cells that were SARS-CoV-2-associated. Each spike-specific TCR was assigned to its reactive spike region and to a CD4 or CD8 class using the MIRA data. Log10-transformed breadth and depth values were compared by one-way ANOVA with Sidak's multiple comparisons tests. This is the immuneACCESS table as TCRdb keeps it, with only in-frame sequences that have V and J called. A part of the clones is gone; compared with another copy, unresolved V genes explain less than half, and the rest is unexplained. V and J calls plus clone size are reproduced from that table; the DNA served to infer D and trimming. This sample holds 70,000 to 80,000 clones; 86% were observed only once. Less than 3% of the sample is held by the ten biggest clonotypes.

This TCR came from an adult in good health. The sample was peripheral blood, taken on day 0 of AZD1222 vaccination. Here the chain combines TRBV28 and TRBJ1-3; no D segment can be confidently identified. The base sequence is TGTGCCAGCAGTTTCGCGGGGACTGGAAACACCATATATTTT. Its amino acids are CASSFAGTGNTIYF.